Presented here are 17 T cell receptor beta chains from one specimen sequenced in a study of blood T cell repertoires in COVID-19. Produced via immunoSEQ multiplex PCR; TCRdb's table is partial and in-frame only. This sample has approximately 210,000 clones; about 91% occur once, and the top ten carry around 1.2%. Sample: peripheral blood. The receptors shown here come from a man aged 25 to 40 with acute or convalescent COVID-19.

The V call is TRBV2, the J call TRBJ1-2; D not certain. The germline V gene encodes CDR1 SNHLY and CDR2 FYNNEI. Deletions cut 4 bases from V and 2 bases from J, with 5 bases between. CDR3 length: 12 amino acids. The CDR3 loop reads CASSALNYGYTF. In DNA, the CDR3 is TGTGCCAGCAGTGCACTGAACTATGGCTACACCTTC.

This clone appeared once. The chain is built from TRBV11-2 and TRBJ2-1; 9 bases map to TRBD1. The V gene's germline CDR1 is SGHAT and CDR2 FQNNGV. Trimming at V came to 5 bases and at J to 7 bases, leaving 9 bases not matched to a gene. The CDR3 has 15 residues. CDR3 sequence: CASSTDRGVRNEQFF. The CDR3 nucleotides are TGTGCCAGCAGCACCGACAGGGGGGTTAGGAATGAGCAGTTCTTC. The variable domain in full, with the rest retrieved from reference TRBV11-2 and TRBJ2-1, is EAGVAQSPRYKIIEKRQSVAFWCNPISGHATLYWYQQILGQGPKLLIQFQNNGVVDDSQLPKDRFSAERLKGVDSTLKIQPAKLEDSAVYLCASSTDRGVRNEQFFGPGTRLTVL.

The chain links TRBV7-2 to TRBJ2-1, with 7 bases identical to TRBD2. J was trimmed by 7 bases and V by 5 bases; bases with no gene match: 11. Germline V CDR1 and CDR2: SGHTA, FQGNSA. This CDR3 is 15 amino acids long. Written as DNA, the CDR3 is TGTGCCAGCAGCAGACGGGGCGGGGGAAGAAATGAGCAGTTCTTC. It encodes CASSRRGGGRNEQFF.

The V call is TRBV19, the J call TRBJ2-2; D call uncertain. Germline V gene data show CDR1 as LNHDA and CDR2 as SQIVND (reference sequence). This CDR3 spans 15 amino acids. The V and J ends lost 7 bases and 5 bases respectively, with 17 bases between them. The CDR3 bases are TGTGCCAGTATTAAGTCTGCCCCCGGGACCGGGGAGCTGTTTTTT. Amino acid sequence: CASIKSAPGTGELFF.

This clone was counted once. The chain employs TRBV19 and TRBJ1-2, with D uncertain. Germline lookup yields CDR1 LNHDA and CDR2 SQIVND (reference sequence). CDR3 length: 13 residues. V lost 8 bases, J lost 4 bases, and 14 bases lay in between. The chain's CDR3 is CASSLQTPYGYTF. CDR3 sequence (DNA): TGTGCCAGTTCGTTACAGACGCCCTATGGCTACACCTTC.

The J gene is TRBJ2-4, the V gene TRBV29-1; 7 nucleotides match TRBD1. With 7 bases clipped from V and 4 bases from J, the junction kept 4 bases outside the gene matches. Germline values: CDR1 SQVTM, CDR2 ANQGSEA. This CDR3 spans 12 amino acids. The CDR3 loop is CSAMGQKNIQYF. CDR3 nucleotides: TGCAGCGCTATGGGACAGAAAAACATTCAGTACTTC. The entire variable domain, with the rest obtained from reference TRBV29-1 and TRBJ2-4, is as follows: SAVISQKPSRDICQRGTSLTIQCQVDSQVTMMFWYRQQPGQSLTLIATANQGSEATYESGFVIDKFPISRPNLTFSTLTVSNMSPEDSSIYLCSAMGQKNIQYFGAGTRLSVL.

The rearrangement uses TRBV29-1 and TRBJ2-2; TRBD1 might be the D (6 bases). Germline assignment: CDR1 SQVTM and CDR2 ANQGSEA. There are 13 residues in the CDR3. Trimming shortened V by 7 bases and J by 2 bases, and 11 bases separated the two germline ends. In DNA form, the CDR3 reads TGCAGCGGAGAGGACAGAAACACCGGGGAGCTGTTTTTT. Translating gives CSGEDRNTGELFF.

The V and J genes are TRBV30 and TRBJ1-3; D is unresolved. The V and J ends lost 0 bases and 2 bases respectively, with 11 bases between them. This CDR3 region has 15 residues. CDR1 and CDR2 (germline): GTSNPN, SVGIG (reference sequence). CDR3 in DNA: TGTGCCTGGAGTGTACTCCCTCCCCCTGGAAACACCATATATTTT. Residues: CAWSVLPPPGNTIYF.

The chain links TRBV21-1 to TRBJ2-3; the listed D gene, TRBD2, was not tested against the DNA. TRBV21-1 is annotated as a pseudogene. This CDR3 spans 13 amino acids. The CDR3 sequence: CASSTRVGDTQYF. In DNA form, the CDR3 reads TGTGCCAGCAGCACGAGGGTAGGGGATACGCAGTATTTT.

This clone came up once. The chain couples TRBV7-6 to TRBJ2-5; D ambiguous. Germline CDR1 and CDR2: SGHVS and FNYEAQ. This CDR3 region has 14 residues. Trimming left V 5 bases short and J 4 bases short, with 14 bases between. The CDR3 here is CASSRSGTGETQYF. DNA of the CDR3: TGTGCCAGCAGCCGCTCTGGTACGGGAGAGACCCAGTACTTC.

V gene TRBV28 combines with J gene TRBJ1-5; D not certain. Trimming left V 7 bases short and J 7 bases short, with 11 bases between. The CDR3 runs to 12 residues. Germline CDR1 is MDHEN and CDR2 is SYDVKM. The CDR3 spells CASTYFGQPQHF. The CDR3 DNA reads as TGTGCCAGCACTTACTTCGGGCAGCCCCAGCATTTT.

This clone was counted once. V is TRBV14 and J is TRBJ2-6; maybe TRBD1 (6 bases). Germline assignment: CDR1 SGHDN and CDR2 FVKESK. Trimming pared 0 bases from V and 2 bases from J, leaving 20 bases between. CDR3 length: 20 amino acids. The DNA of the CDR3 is TGTGCCAGCAGCCAAGATGTGGCAGGCTGGGGGCAGGCTGGGGCCAACGTCCTGACTTTC. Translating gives CASSQDVAGWGQAGANVLTF. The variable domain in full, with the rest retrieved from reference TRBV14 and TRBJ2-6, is EAGVTQFPSHSVIEKGQTVTLRCDPISGHDNLYWYRRVMGKEIKFLLHFVKESKQDESGMPNNRFLAERTGGTYSTLKVQPAELEDSGVYFCASSQDVAGWGQAGANVLTFGAGSRLTVL.

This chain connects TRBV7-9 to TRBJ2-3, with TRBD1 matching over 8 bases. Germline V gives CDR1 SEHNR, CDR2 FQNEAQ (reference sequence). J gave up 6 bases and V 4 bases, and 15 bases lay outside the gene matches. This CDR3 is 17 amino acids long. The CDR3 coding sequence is TGTGCCAGCAGCTCCTACCGGTCGACAGGGGTGGGCGATACGCAGTATTTT. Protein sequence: CASSSYRSTGVGDTQYF.

The CDR3 DNA follows: TGTGCCATCAGTGTGACGGAGGTGGCCCCAGAGACCCAGTACTTC. It encodes CAISVTEVAPETQYF. V and J are TRBV10-3 and TRBJ2-5, with D tentatively TRBD2 (5 bases). Germline V gene lookup returns CDR1 ENHRY and CDR2 SYGVKD. Trimming stripped 4 bases from V and 4 bases from J, with 16 bases between. There are 15 residues in the CDR3.

CDR3 sequence: CASSTGTGRNQPQHF. The CDR3, as DNA: TGTGCCAGCAGCACTGGGACAGGACGAAATCAGCCCCAGCATTTT. V gene TRBV5-4 combines with J gene TRBJ1-5; 8 nucleotides align to TRBD1. The CDR3 runs to 15 residues. The junction had 7 bases not matched to a gene; V was cut back by 4 bases and J by 4 bases. Germline lookup yields CDR1 SGHNT and CDR2 YYREEE (reference sequence).

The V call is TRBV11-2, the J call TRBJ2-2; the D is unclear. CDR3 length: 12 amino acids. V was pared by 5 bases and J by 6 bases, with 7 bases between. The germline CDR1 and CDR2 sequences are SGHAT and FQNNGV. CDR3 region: CASSGPPGELFF. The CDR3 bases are TGTGCCAGCAGCGGCCCGCCCGGGGAGCTGTTTTTT.

CDR3 protein: CASSQEGRLAGVTGELFF. DNA of the CDR3: TGTGCCAGCAGCCAAGAGGGACGACTAGCGGGGGTGACCGGGGAGCTGTTTTTT. The chain is built from TRBV3-1 (or the pseudogene TRBV3-2) and TRBJ2-2; 12 nucleotides agree with TRBD2. Trimming took 0 bases from V and 5 from J; bases not matched to a gene: 7. CDR3 length: 18 residues. Germline V lookup: CDR1 LGHDT, CDR2 YNNKEL (reference sequence).